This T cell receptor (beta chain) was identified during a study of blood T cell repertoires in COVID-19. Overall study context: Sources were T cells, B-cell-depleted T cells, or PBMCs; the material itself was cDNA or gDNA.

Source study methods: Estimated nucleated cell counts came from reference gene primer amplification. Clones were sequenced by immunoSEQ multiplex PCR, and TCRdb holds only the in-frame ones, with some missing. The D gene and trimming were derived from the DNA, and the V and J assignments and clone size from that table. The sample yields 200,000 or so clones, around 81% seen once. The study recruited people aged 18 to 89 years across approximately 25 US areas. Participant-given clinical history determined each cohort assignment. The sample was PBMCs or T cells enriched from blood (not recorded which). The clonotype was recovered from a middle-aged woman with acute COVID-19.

In DNA form, the CDR3 reads TGCAGCGTTGGACCCACAGGGACCTACGAGCAGTACTTC. This codes for CSVGPTGTYEQYF. V gene TRBV29-1 combines with J gene TRBJ2-7; D perhaps matches TRBD1 (6 bases). CDR3 length: 13 residues. The germline gives CDR1 SQVTM, CDR2 ANQGSEA. Trimming shortened V by 4 bases and J by 2 bases, and 12 bases separated the two germline ends.